This TCR beta chain was identified during a study of shared clonotypes between healthy human individuals. Looking at the study overall: Those who served as donors were a couple of women and a few men between the ages of 18 and 49. Every donor yielded three CD4 naive, three CD4 memory, two CD8 naive and one CD8 memory plate. Findings of the study overall: The rarefaction results pointed to incomplete sorted-subset sequencing despite large depth.

Recent acute infections and vaccinations were absent in the healthy HIV-negative adult donors. Unmatched junction bases numbered 6, after V lost 6 bases and J lost 3 bases. The CDR3 extends over 14 amino acids. Per germline, CDR1 MNHEY and CDR2 SVGAGI. The assay was immunoSEQ multiplex PCR, and TCRdb's table has in-frame clones only and misses some. The sample lists over a million clones, around 78% seen once, with under 0.65% in the top ten. On this clone itself: The antigen remains unidentified.

This TCR came from a man between 18 and 35 years old in good health. Some clones in this sample may be carry-over from other donors' samples. The sequencing sample was made of memory CD4+ T cells from PBMCs. The subset is: CD45RA-negative fraction. This chain connects TRBV6-5 to TRBJ2-7; 9 nucleotides match TRBD2. In nucleotides, the CDR3 is TGTGCCAGCAGGGTAGCGGGAGCGCACTACGAGCAGTACTTC. Amino acids: CASRVAGAHYEQYF.